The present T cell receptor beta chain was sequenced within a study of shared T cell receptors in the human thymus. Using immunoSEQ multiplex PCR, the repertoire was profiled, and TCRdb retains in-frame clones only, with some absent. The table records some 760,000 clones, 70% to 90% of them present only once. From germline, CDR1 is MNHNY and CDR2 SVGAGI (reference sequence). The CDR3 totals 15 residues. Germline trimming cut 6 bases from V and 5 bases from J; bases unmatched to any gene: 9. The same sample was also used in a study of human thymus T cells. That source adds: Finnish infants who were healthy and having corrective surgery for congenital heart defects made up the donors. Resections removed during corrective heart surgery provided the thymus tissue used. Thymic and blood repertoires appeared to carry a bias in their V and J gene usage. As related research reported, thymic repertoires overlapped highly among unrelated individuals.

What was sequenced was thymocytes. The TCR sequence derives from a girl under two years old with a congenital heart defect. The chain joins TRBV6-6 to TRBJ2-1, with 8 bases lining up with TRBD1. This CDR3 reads CASSPSRGQHNEQFF. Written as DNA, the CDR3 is TGTGCCAGCAGCCCCAGCAGGGGGCAACACAATGAGCAGTTCTTC.